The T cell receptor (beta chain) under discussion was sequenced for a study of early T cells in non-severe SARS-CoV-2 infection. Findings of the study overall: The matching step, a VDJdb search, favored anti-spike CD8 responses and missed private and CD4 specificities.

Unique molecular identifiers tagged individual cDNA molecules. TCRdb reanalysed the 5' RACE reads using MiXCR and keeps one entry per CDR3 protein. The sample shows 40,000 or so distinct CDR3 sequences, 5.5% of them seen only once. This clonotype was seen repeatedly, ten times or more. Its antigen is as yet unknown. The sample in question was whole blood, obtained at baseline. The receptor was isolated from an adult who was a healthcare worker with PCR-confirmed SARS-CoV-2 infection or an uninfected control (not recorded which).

CDR3 nucleotides: TGTGCCGCCCCTCCCCGGGGACAGGGGGGAGATACGCAGTATTTT. Its translation is CAAPPRGQGGDTQYF. This chain connects TRBV28 to TRBJ2-3, with TRBD1 identical over 11 bases. There are 15 residues in the CDR3. Germline CDR1 and CDR2: MDHEN and SYDVKM. Germline trimming cut 11 bases from V and 5 bases from J; bases unmatched to any gene: 12.